This TCR beta chain was obtained from a study of Ad26.COV2.S vaccination and SARS-CoV-2 variants. Some clones are missing from TCRdb's copy, which holds only in-frame ones; the method was immunoSEQ multiplex PCR. The sample consists of fewer than 400,000 clones, 80% to 90% of them appearing once. As to treatment: about 20 received Ad26.COV2.S at low or high dose, single or two shots; about 5 received placebo; per-sample allocation not given. Samples were taken on day 63 after the first vaccine or placebo injection. This CDR3 comprises 14 residues. V lost 1 base to trimming and J lost 4 bases, with 10 bases between them. CDR1 and CDR2 (germline): SGHVS, FQNEAQ.

The sample here was peripheral blood, taken in a trial of Ad26.COV2.S vaccine versus placebo. This TCR was recovered from a person between 18 and 65 years old who received the Ad26.COV2.S COVID-19 vaccine or a placebo. The chain employs TRBV7-8 and TRBJ1-1, with unresolved D. For the CDR3, the DNA is TGTGCCAGCAGCTTAGGGGGAATGGGCACTGAAGCTTTCTTT. Translating it yields CASSLGGMGTEAFF.